This is a list of T cell receptor beta chains from one sample in a study of blood T cell repertoires in COVID-19. Using immunoSEQ multiplex PCR, the repertoire was profiled, and TCRdb retains in-frame clones only, with some absent. This table has about 44,000 clones, around 89% appearing once. The sample consisted of peripheral blood. These receptors all stem from a man aged 65 to 79 with active COVID-19. Both conserved end residues are part of each CDR3. Each record gives: V gene, J gene, D gene, clone size, CDR3 protein, CDR3 DNA. D genes are given only for firm matches. Clone size appears in some rows only: once, few, many, or a class for an expanded clone.

>TRBV7-2|TRBJ2-7|TRBD2|NA
CASSSATSGDYEQYF
TGTGCCAGCAGCTCCGCGACTAGCGGGGACTACGAGCAGTACTTC
>TRBV3-1/TRBV3-2|TRBJ2-4|TRBD2|once
CASRAGDIQYF
TGTGCCAGCAGGGCGGGGGACATTCAGTACTTC
>TRBV9|TRBJ2-1|NA|few
CASSALSGTYDNEQFF
TGTGCCAGCAGCGCCCTCTCCGGGACTTATGACAATGAGCAGTTCTTC
>TRBV3-1/TRBV3-2|TRBJ2-7|TRBD2|NA
CASSQDLVSGGFYEQYF
TGTGCCAGCAGCCAAGATCTGGTTTCCGGGGGGTTCTACGAGCAGTACTTC
>TRBV6-5|TRBJ2-7|NA|NA
CASSSTDLYEQYF
TGTGCCAGCAGTTCTACAGATCTCTACGAGCAGTACTTC
>TRBV5-6|TRBJ2-5|TRBD2|NA
CASSIGGARETQYF
TGTGCCAGCAGCATCGGGGGGGCCCGGGAGACCCAGTACTTC
>TRBV7-6|TRBJ2-1|TRBD1|NA
CASSFLGTGSGNEQFF
TGTGCCAGCAGCTTCCTCGGGACAGGGAGTGGGAATGAGCAGTTCTTC
>TRBV20-1|TRBJ2-1|NA|NA
CSARRGYEQFF
TGCAGTGCTAGGAGGGGGTATGAGCAGTTCTTC
>TRBV4-2|TRBJ2-6|NA|NA
CASSQDSGAGANVLTF
TGTGCCAGCAGCCAAGATTCCGGGGCTGGGGCCAACGTCCTGACTTTC
>TRBV10-3|TRBJ2-3|TRBD2|NA
CAISLAGAPGDTQYF
TGTGCCATCAGTCTAGCGGGGGCCCCCGGAGATACGCAGTATTTT
>TRBV7-2|TRBJ1-2|NA|NA
CASSPGRYRDGYGYTF
TGTGCCAGCAGCCCCGGTCGGTACAGGGATGGCTATGGCTACACCTTC
>TRBV11-2|TRBJ1-6|NA|NA
CASSLAAGPSSPLHF
TGTGCCAGCAGCTTAGCGGCAGGCCCAAGTTCACCCCTCCACTTT
>TRBV9|TRBJ1-4|TRBD1|NA
CASSNFRDRGLTNEKLFF
TGTGCCAGCAGCAATTTCCGGGACAGGGGGTTAACTAATGAAAAACTGTTTTTT
>TRBV4-2|TRBJ1-1|NA|NA
CASSQGHSGDTEAFF
TGTGCCAGCAGCCAAGGACATAGCGGAGACACTGAAGCTTTCTTT
>TRBV7-3|TRBJ2-1|NA|NA
CASSLTLKNEQFF
TGTGCCAGCAGCTTAACGTTAAAAAATGAGCAGTTCTTC
>TRBV6-5|TRBJ1-2|NA|NA
CASRGGGAYGYTF
TGTGCCAGCAGGGGAGGAGGAGCCTATGGCTACACCTTC
>TRBV6-5|TRBJ2-5|TRBD1|NA
CASSYGDRGWETQYF
TGTGCCAGCAGTTACGGGGACAGGGGATGGGAGACCCAGTACTTC
>TRBV7-2|TRBJ1-1|TRBD1|NA
CASSSTGTGGRGTEAFF
TGTGCCAGCAGCTCCACCGGGACAGGGGGAAGGGGGACTGAAGCTTTCTTT
>TRBV4-3|TRBJ1-1|NA|NA
CASSQDRWATEAFF
TGCGCCAGCAGCCAAGATAGGTGGGCAACTGAAGCTTTCTTT
>TRBV2|TRBJ2-7|NA|NA
CASSARGDKYEQYF
TGTGCCAGCAGTGCCCGGGGGGACAAATACGAGCAGTACTTC
>TRBV6-6|TRBJ1-5|NA|NA
CASSYKGVGNQPQHF
TGTGCCAGCAGTTACAAAGGGGTGGGTAATCAGCCCCAGCATTTT
>TRBV25-1|TRBJ1-2|TRBD1|NA
CASSMAGGANYGYTF
TGTGCCAGCAGTATGGCAGGGGGCGCTAACTATGGCTACACCTTC
>TRBV6-5|TRBJ1-4|NA|NA
CASSLQGGETNEKLFF
TGTGCCAGCAGTTTACAGGGAGGGGAAACTAATGAAAAACTGTTTTTT
>TRBV4-2|TRBJ2-2|NA|NA
CASSATFRGNTGELFF
TGTGCCAGCAGCGCGACGTTTCGCGGGAACACCGGGGAGCTGTTTTTT
>TRBV6-2/TRBV6-3|TRBJ2-3|NA|NA
CASSFPGGLARPTDTQYF
TGTGCCAGCAGTTTCCCCGGGGGTCTAGCGCGCCCCACAGATACGCAGTATTTT
>TRBV19|TRBJ1-5|NA|NA
CASSNAREQPQHF
TGTGCCAGTAGTAATGCGAGGGAACAGCCCCAGCATTTT